Each of the 26 T cell receptor beta chains below was sequenced from the same sample in a study of STAT3 mutations in large granular lymphocyte leukemia. General observations from the study: Every T-LGLL patient had at least one immunodominant TCRbeta clonotype.

Sequencing was performed with immunoSEQ multiplex PCR; in TCRdb, only in-frame clones are kept and a portion is missing. Of fewer than 7,500 clones in the sample, about 35% were seen once. No cognate antigen is known for these TCRs. What was sequenced was peripheral blood mononuclear cells. Receptor source: a woman aged 40 to 49 with T-cell large granular lymphocyte leukemia. Some clones in this sample may be carry-over from other donors' samples.

This chain links TRBV5-1 with TRBJ2-7; 8 bases align to TRBD1. The ends lost 4 bases at V and 6 bases at J; junction bases unmatched: 9. The CDR3 length is 14 residues. Germline V CDR1 and CDR2: SGHRS, YFSETQ. The CDR3 nucleotides read TGCGCCAGCAGCCCCGGTCAGGGGGCAGGCGAGCAGTACTTC. Residues: CASSPGQGAGEQYF.

In this sample, this clone turned up a few times. The J gene is TRBJ2-7, the V gene TRBV5-4, with D perhaps being TRBD1 or TRBD2 (6 bases each). This CDR3 is built from 14 residues. V was clipped by 0 bases and J by 4 bases, with 11 bases between them. Germline CDR1 SGHNT, CDR2 YYREEE (reference sequence). CDR3 sequence reads: CASSLDRGRYEQYF. The CDR3 DNA sequence: TGTGCCAGCAGCTTGGATAGGGGGAGGTACGAGCAGTACTTC.

The rearrangement uses TRBV7-2 and TRBJ2-7; D call uncertain. CDR3 length: 16 residues. The germline gives CDR1 SGHTA, CDR2 FQGNSA. Trimming removed 6 bases from V and 2 bases from J, with 20 bases in between. The CDR3 here is CASSICGPMPTYEQYF. The CDR3 nucleotides are TGTGCCAGCAGTATCTGTGGACCTATGCCTACCTACGAGCAGTACTTC.

The chain links TRBV4-3 to TRBJ2-7; perhaps TRBD2 as D (6 bases). The CDR3 totals 17 residues. Between the trimmed V and J ends, which lost 0 bases and 3 bases, there was a span of 18 bases. In germline, CDR1 is LGHNA, CDR2 YSLEER. The CDR3 region has the DNA TGCGCCAGCAGCCAAGATTCGGGGGACCGCACGAACTACGAGCAGTACTTC. Translation gives CASSQDSGDRTNYEQYF.

V gene TRBV18 combines with J gene TRBJ2-3; the D is unclear. Germline loops: CDR1 KGHSH, CDR2 LQKENI. Trimming shortened V by 2 bases and J by 6 bases, and 12 bases separated the two germline ends. This CDR3 is built from 14 residues. DNA for the CDR3: TGTGCCAGCTCACCAGTAGCAGGTGGGGATACGCAGTATTTT. This gives the protein CASSPVAGGDTQYF.

The V call is TRBV6-6, the J call TRBJ1-1, with 8 bases aligning to TRBD1. Looked up from germline, CDR1 is MNHNY and CDR2 is SVGAGI (reference sequence). V lost 6 bases to trimming and J lost 1 base; unmatched junction nucleotides: 4. The CDR3 is 14 amino acids. In nucleotides, the CDR3 is TGTGCCAGCAGGTCCCAGGGGGCGAACACTGAAGCTTTCTTT. Protein product: CASRSQGANTEAFF.

This clone was seen more than once but under ten times. This rearrangement joins TRBV6-6 to TRBJ2-7, with D uncertain. The CDR3 length is 13 residues. Trimming removed 2 bases from V and 0 bases from J, with 5 bases in between. In germline, CDR1 is MNHNY, CDR2 SVGAGI (reference sequence). In nucleotides, the CDR3 is TGTGCCAGCAGTTACAGGGTCTCCTACGAGCAGTACTTC. This translates into CASSYRVSYEQYF.

This clone was observed a few times. The CDR3 protein is CATSRAGGGLEQYF. DNA of the CDR3: TGTGCCACCAGCCGAGCGGGAGGAGGGTTAGAGCAGTACTTC. The rearrangement uses TRBV15 and TRBJ2-7, with 9 bases lining up with TRBD2. The CDR3 runs to 14 residues. V lost 5 bases, J lost 7 bases, and 9 bases stayed unmatched. Germline assignment: CDR1 LNHNV and CDR2 YYDKDF (reference sequence). Full variable domain (remainder filled in from reference TRBV15 and TRBJ2-7): DAMVIQNPRYQVTQFGKPVTLSCSQTLNHNVMYWYQQKSSQAPKLLFHYYDKDFNNEADTPDNFQSRRPNTSFCFLDIRSPGLGDTAMYLCATSRAGGGLEQYFGPGTRLTVT.

The chain uses TRBV12-5 and TRBJ2-7, with TRBD1 matching over 8 bases. This CDR3 has 18 amino acids. After removal of 4 bases from V and 0 bases from J, the junction contained 14 bases not matched to a gene. Germline V gene data show CDR1 as LGHNT and CDR2 as FRNRAP. For the CDR3, the DNA is TGTGCTAGTGGTTCGCCGACAGGGGTAGACACCAGCTCCTACGAGCAGTACTTC. Protein sequence: CASGSPTGVDTSSYEQYF.

This clone was picked up a small number of times. This chain connects TRBV11-2 to TRBJ1-2; D perhaps matches TRBD1 (6 bases). CDR1 and CDR2 (germline): SGHAT, FQNNGV. This CDR3 is 18 amino acids long. V gave up 5 bases and J gave up 4 bases, with 26 bases separating them. CDR3 coding DNA: TGTGCCAGCAGCCCGTGGGGGCTGCGTGGGAATCATGGCTATGGCTACACCTTC. This sequence encodes CASSPWGLRGNHGYGYTF.

The chain links TRBV6-6 to TRBJ2-7; D perhaps matches TRBD2 (6 bases). Germline CDR1 and CDR2: MNHNY and SVGAGI (reference sequence). The CDR3 loop spans 14 amino acids. Between the trimmed V and J ends, which lost 2 bases and 4 bases, there was a span of 12 bases. CDR3 DNA sequence: TGTGCCAGCAGTTACCCGGGACTCAAATACGAGCAGTACTTC. Residues: CASSYPGLKYEQYF.

The chain links TRBV7-8 to TRBJ1-6, with D unresolved. CDR1 and CDR2 from the germline V gene are SGHVS and FQNEAQ. The CDR3 has 16 amino acids. The V end lost 5 bases, the J end lost 5 bases, and 16 bases lay between the germline ends. The CDR3: CASSPWTLPDNSPLHF. The CDR3 DNA sequence: TGTGCCAGCAGCCCCTGGACGTTGCCGGATAATTCACCCCTCCACTTT.

The rearrangement links TRBV6-1 to TRBJ2-7; 9 positions agree with TRBD2. Germline CDR1 reads MNHNS; CDR2 reads SASEGT. V lost 4 bases, J lost 0 bases, and 16 bases stayed unmatched. The CDR3 has 19 residues. The CDR3 loop is CASSGGGASGERSSYEQYF. The DNA of the CDR3 is TGTGCCAGCAGTGGCGGTGGGGCTAGCGGGGAAAGGAGCTCCTACGAGCAGTACTTC.

This clone has just a few counts. The rearrangement links TRBV5-1 to TRBJ2-7; 9 bases map to TRBD2. With V trimmed by 4 bases and J by 0 bases, 11 bases remained unmatched. Per germline, CDR1 SGHRS and CDR2 YFSETQ. The CDR3 covers 17 residues. CDR3 protein: CASSPSTAGGSSYEQYF. Here the CDR3 DNA reads TGCGCCAGCAGCCCCTCCACAGCGGGGGGAAGCTCCTACGAGCAGTACTTC.

This sequence joins TRBV29-1 and TRBJ1-1, with a tentative D call TRBD1 (6 bases). Trimming cost V 0 bases and J 5 bases, with 19 bases left between them. The CDR3 sequence is 16 residues long. Looked up from germline, CDR1 is SQVTM and CDR2 is ANQGSEA. The CDR3 nucleotides read TGCAGCGTTGAAGACCATTCTCAGGGGATTGGGACTGAAGCTTTCTTT. Protein sequence: CSVEDHSQGIGTEAFF.

The chain has TRBV6-5 and TRBJ1-1, with D perhaps matching TRBD1 (6 bases). The CDR3 is 14 residues long. Germline loops: CDR1 MNHEY, CDR2 SVGAGI. V was shortened by 7 bases and J by 11 bases, with 23 bases between the two germline ends. Written as DNA, the CDR3 is TGTGCCAGCACCCCCGGGCAGGGGCGACAAGAGGCTTTCTTT. This translates into CASTPGQGRQEAFF.

V usage is TRBV5-6 and J usage is TRBJ2-7; TRBD2 matches 12 bases. Trimming at V came to 6 bases and at J to 3 bases, leaving 10 bases not matched to a gene. This CDR3 has 16 amino acids. Germline V lookup: CDR1 SGHDT, CDR2 YYEEEE. In DNA form, the CDR3 reads TGTGCCAGCAACCAACTAGCGGGAGGACCGAACTACGAGCAGTACTTC. This sequence encodes CASNQLAGGPNYEQYF.

This clone was counted only a few times. The gene calls are TRBV29-1 and TRBJ1-5; possible D gene TRBD1, 6 bases. The V end lost 4 bases, the J end lost 1 base, and 14 bases lay between the germline ends. The CDR3 covers 15 residues. CDR1 SQVTM and CDR2 ANQGSEA come from the germline V gene. The DNA for the CDR3 is TGCAGCGTTGGGGTGGGGCAGGGGAGCAATCAGCCCCAGCATTTT. Amino acids: CSVGVGQGSNQPQHF. Full variable domain (rest looked up from reference TRBV29-1 and TRBJ1-5): SAVISQKPSRDICQRGTSLTIQCQVDSQVTMMFWYRQQPGQSLTLIATANQGSEATYESGFVIDKFPISRPNLTFSTLTVSNMSPEDSSIYLCSVGVGQGSNQPQHFGDGTRLSIL.

The rearrangement uses TRBV5-1 and TRBJ2-2, with a possible D match to TRBD1 (5 bases). Trimming pared 0 bases from V and 5 bases from J, leaving 11 bases between. CDR1 SGHRS and CDR2 YFSETQ come from the germline V gene. There are 15 residues in the CDR3. CDR3 sequence: CASSLVQGRTGELFF. In nucleotides, the CDR3 is TGCGCCAGCAGCTTGGTTCAGGGTCGGACCGGGGAGCTGTTTTTT.

The chain couples TRBV29-1 to TRBJ2-7; 7 bases align to TRBD1. Germline V gives CDR1 SQVTM, CDR2 ANQGSEA. This CDR3 is built from 16 residues. Trimming removed 6 bases from V and 5 bases from J; junction bases left unmatched: 19. DNA for the CDR3: TGCAGCGTGTCCGGGACAGTCCTCAGAGGGGTCGACGAGCAGTACTTC. Residues: CSVSGTVLRGVDEQYF.

The V gene is TRBV7-8, the J gene TRBJ2-1, with D possibly TRBD2 on 5 matching bases. CDR1 and CDR2 (germline): SGHVS, FQNEAQ. V gave up 5 bases and J gave up 0 bases, with 8 bases separating them. This CDR3 spans 14 amino acids. CDR3 in DNA: TGTGCCAGCAGCCCGGACTTCTCCTACAATGAGCAGTTCTTC. Protein product: CASSPDFSYNEQFF. Full variable domain (outside the CDR3, taken from reference TRBV7-8 and TRBJ2-1): GAGVSQSPRYKVAKRGQDVALRCDPISGHVSLFWYQQALGQGPEFLTYFQNEAQLDKSGLPSDRFFAERPEGSVSTLKIQRTQQEDSAVYLCASSPDFSYNEQFFGPGTRLTVL.

This clone was seen a few times. V usage is TRBV5-4 and J usage is TRBJ1-1; D not certain. With 0 bases removed from V and 0 bases from J, the gap between germline ends came to 6 bases. CDR3 length: 14 residues. From germline, CDR1 is SGHNT and CDR2 YYREEE (reference sequence). The CDR3: CASSLGGVNTEAFF. The CDR3 bases are TGTGCCAGCAGCTTGGGCGGAGTGAACACTGAAGCTTTCTTT.

There are a few counts of this clone. The rearrangement joins TRBV5-1 to TRBJ2-7; D is unresolved. This CDR3 has 12 residues. V lost 2 bases, J lost 6 bases, and 9 bases lay in between. Germline CDR1 and CDR2: SGHRS and YFSETQ. CDR3 nucleotide sequence: TGCGCCAGCAGCTTCCCGGGCGGCGAGCAGTACTTC. It encodes CASSFPGGEQYF.

The chain is built from TRBV14 and TRBJ1-1; D may be TRBD1 (5 bases). Between the trimmed V and J ends, which lost 0 bases and 5 bases, there was a span of 19 bases. Germline assignment: CDR1 SGHDN and CDR2 FVKESK. The CDR3 is made up of 17 amino acids. Here the CDR3 DNA reads TGTGCCAGCAGCCAAGATTCCGGGAGCAGGGTTGGAACTGAAGCTTTCTTT. Translated: CASSQDSGSRVGTEAFF.

This chain uses TRBV4-3 with TRBJ2-5, with D possibly matching TRBD2 (7 bases). From germline, CDR1 is LGHNA and CDR2 YSLEER. The CDR3 has 18 amino acids. V lost 0 bases and J 5 bases, leaving 22 bases between the germline ends. The CDR3 bases are TGCGCCAGCAGCCAAGATCGAGTTAGCGGGCGGGGGCCGGAGACCCAGTACTTC. This sequence encodes CASSQDRVSGRGPETQYF.

The gene calls are TRBV7-9 and TRBJ2-7; D remains unclear. The V and J ends lost 5 bases and 5 bases respectively, with 16 bases between them. The CDR3 has 14 amino acids. The germline gives CDR1 SEHNR, CDR2 FQNEAQ (reference sequence). CDR3 sequence reads: CASSHTATNDEQYF. CDR3 DNA: TGTGCCAGCAGCCATACCGCCACCAATGACGAGCAGTACTTC.